The rows below give T cell receptor beta chains drawn from one sample of a study of control samples from healthy donors and cancer patients. The repertoire was sequenced with immunoSEQ multiplex PCR; TCRdb's copy has only in-frame clones and lacks some. The table includes fewer than 15,000 clones, approximately 94% detected once. Sequences were obtained from PBMCs. The receptors were sampled from a man aged 70-80 years with head and neck cancer. The CDR3 runs from the conserved cysteine through the conserved F or W. The order of the fields is clone size, V gene, D gene, J gene, CDR3 DNA, CDR3 protein. D genes are given only for firm matches. Clone size is stated in some rows and not others, as once, few, many or a class when expanded.

few,TRBV6-5,TRBD2,TRBJ2-1,TGTGCCAGCAGTACTAGCGCAGAGCAGTTCTTC,CASSTSAEQFF
-,TRBV11-2,-,TRBJ1-1,TGTGCCAGCAGGCCGTGGGGTAACACTGAAGCTTTCTTT,CASRPWGNTEAFF
-,TRBV10-3,TRBD1,TRBJ2-7,TGTGCCATCAGTGAGTCGACAGGGGTCTCCTACGAGCAGTACTTC,CAISESTGVSYEQYF
-,TRBV5-1,TRBD2,TRBJ2-3,TGCGCCAGCAGCTTGGCTGGTAGCGGGGGGAGCACAGATACGCAGTATTTT,CASSLAGSGGSTDTQYF
-,TRBV19,-,TRBJ2-7,TGTGCCACCAGGCAGGCGAGCTCCTACGAGCAGTACTTC,CATRQASSYEQYF
-,TRBV23-1,-,TRBJ1-6,TGCGCCAGCAGTCGGGTCAGGGGCGAAGGCTATAATTCACCCCTCCACTTT,CASSRVRGEGYNSPLHF
-,TRBV28,TRBD1,TRBJ1-2,TGTGCCAGCAGGTCCGGGACAGTCTTTAATGGCTACACCTTC,CASRSGTVFNGYTF
-,TRBV28,TRBD1,TRBJ1-2,TGTGCCAGCAGCCCCCCGGGACAGGGAAGGTATGGCTACACCTTC,CASSPPGQGRYGYTF
once,TRBV19,-,TRBJ1-6,TGTGCCAGTAGTATGGCGGCTAACTCACCCCTCCACTTT,CASSMAANSPLHF
-,TRBV5-1,-,TRBJ1-2,TGCGCCAGCAGTACCCGGACCAGCTATGGCTACACCTTC,CASSTRTSYGYTF
-,TRBV11-2,-,TRBJ2-5,TGTGCCAGCAGCGCCGGACTCCTCGGGGAGACCCAGTACTTC,CASSAGLLGETQYF
-,TRBV7-9,-,TRBJ1-3,TGTGCCAGCAGCCCTCCGCAGAGGATGGGAAACACCATATATTTT,CASSPPQRMGNTIYF
-,TRBV7-3,TRBD1,TRBJ2-5,TGTGCCAGCAGCTCGGACAGGCAAGAGACCCAGTACTTC,CASSSDRQETQYF
-,TRBV5-1,TRBD1,TRBJ1-2,TGCGCCAGCAGCTTGGACAGGGGGGCTAACTATGGCTACACCTTC,CASSLDRGANYGYTF
-,TRBV2,TRBD2,TRBJ2-3,TGTGCCAGCAGGGGGACTAGCGGGAGGAATACGCAGTATTTT,CASRGTSGRNTQYF
-,TRBV5-4,-,TRBJ1-2,TGTGCCAGCAACCTCGGGGGGGCCTATGGCTACACCTTC,CASNLGGAYGYTF
-,TRBV18,TRBD1,TRBJ1-1,TGTGCCAGCTCACAGGGGGCGGACACTGAAGCTTTCTTT,CASSQGADTEAFF
-,TRBV5-4,TRBD1,TRBJ1-2,TGTGCCAGCAGCTTGGGACAGGGGTCCAACAATGGCTACACCTTC,CASSLGQGSNNGYTF
once,TRBV5-1,TRBD1,TRBJ2-1,TGCGCCAGCAGCTTGAGGGGGCAGGACAATGAGCAGTTCTTC,CASSLRGQDNEQFF
-,TRBV5-4,-,TRBJ2-5,TGTGCCAGCAGCGTAGACCAAGAGACCCAGTACTTC,CASSVDQETQYF